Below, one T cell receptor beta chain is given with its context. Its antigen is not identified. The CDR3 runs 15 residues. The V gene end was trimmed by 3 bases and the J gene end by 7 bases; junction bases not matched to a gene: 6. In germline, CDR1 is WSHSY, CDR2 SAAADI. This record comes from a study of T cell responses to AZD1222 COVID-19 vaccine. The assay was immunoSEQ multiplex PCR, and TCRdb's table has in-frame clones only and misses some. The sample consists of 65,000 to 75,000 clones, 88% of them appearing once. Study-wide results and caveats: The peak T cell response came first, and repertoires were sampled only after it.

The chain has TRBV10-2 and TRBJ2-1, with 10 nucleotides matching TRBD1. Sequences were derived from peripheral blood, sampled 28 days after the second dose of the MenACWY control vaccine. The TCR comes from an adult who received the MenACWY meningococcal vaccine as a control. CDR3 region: CASSERQGAGNEQFF. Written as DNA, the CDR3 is TGCGCCAGCAGTGAAAGACAGGGGGCAGGAAATGAGCAGTTCTTC.